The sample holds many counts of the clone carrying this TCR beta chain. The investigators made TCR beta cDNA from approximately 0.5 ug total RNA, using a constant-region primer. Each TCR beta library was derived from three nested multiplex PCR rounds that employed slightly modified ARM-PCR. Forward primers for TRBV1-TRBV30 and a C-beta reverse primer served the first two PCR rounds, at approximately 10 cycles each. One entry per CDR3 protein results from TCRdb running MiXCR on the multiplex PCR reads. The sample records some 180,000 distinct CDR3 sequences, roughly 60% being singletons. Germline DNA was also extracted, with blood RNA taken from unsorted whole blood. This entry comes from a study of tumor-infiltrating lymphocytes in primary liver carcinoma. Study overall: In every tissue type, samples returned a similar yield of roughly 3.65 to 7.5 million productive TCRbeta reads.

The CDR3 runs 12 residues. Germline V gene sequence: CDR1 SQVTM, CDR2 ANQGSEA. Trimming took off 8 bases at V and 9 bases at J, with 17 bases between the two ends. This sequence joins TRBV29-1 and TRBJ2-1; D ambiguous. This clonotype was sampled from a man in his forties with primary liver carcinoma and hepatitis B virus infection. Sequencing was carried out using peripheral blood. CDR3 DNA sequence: TGCAGCTCCGGTCCGGCTGGTGCTGAGCAGTTCTTC. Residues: CSSGPAGAEQFF.